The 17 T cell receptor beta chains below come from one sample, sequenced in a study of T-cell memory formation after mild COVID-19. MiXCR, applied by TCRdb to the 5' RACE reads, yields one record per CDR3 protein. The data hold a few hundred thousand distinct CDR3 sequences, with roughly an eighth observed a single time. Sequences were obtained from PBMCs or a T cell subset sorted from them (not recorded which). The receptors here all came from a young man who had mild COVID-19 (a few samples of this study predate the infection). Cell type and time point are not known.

CDR3 sequence (DNA): TGCGCCAGCAGCTTGGTTTACAGGGGACAAGAGACCCAGTACTTC. Its translation is CASSLVYRGQETQYF. The chain couples TRBV5-1 to TRBJ2-5; the match to TRBD1 covers 7 bases. The CDR3 is 15 amino acids. J was trimmed by 2 bases and V by 0 bases; bases with no gene match: 4. Per the germline V gene, CDR1 is SGHRS and CDR2 is YFSETQ. Supplemented by reference TRBV5-1 and TRBJ2-5, the full variable domain reads KAGVTQTPRYLIKTRGQQVTLSCSPISGHRSVSWYQQTPGQGLQFLFEYFSETQRNKGNFPGRFSGRQFSNSRSEMNVSTLELGDSALYLCASSLVYRGQETQYFGPGTRLLVL.

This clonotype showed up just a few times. CDR3 sequence: CSAPVRGGNTGELFF. In DNA, the CDR3 is TGCAGTGCTCCTGTTCGGGGGGGGAACACCGGGGAGCTGTTTTTT. The genes are TRBV20-1 and TRBJ2-2, with TRBD2 identical over 8 bases. From germline, CDR1 is DFQATT and CDR2 SNEGSKA (reference sequence). The CDR3 totals 15 residues. V lost 5 bases and J lost 1; bases outside the gene matches: 6.

The CDR3: CASSYTAPTAKNIQYF. The DNA for the CDR3 is TGTGCCAGCAGTTACACCGCCCCGACGGCCAAAAACATTCAGTACTTC. This sequence joins TRBV6-5 and TRBJ2-4, with D unclear. The CDR3 is 16 residues long. In germline, CDR1 is MNHEY, CDR2 SVGAGI. The ends were cut back, 2 bases at V and 1 base at J, with 12 bases in the middle.

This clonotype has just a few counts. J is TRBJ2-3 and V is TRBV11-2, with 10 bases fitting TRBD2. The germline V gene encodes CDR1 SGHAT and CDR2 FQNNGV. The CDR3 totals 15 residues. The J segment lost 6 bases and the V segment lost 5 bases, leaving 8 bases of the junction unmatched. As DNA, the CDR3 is TGTGCCAGCAGCCCGAGGTCTAGCGGGGGCGATACGCAGTATTTT. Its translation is CASSPRSSGGDTQYF.

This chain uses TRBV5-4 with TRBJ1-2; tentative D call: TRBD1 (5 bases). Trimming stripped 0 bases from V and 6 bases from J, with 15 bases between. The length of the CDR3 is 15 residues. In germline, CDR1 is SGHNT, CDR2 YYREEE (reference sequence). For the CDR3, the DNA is TGTGCCAGCAGCTTGGATCGAGGCAGGGCCCATGGCTACACCTTC. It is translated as CASSLDRGRAHGYTF.

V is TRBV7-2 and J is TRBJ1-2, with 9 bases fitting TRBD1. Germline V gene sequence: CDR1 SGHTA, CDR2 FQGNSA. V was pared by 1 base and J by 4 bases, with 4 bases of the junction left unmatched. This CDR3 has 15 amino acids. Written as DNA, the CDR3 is TGTGCCAGCAGCTTAGAAACAGGGGGCGGCTATGGCTACACCTTC. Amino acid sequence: CASSLETGGGYGYTF.

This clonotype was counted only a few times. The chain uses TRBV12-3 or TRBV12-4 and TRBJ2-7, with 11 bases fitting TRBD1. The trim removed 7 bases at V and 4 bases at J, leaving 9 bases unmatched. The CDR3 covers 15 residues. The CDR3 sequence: CASTLGTGGQYEQYF. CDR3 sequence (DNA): TGTGCCAGCACCTTAGGGACAGGGGGTCAGTACGAGCAGTACTTC.

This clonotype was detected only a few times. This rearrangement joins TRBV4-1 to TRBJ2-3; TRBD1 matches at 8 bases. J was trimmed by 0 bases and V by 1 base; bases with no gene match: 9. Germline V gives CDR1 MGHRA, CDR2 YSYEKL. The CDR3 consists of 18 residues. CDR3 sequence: CASSQGSFGTGSTDTQYF. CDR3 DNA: TGCGCCAGCAGCCAAGGGTCCTTCGGGACAGGCAGCACAGATACGCAGTATTTT.

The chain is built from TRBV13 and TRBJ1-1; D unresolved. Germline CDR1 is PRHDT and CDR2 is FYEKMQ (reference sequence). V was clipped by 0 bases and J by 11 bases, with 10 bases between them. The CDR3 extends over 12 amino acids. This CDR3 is CASSLGSSRAFF. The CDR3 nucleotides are TGTGCCAGCAGCTTAGGTTCTTCCCGGGCTTTCTTT.

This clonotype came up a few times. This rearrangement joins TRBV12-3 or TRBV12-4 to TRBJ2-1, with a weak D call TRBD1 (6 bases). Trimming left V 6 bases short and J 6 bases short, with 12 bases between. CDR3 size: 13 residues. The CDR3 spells CASSIRGPNEQFF. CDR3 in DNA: TGTGCCAGCAGCATCAGGGGCCCCAATGAGCAGTTCTTC.

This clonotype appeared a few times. The CDR3: CASSYGGGLGDTQYF. The CDR3 DNA reads TGTGCCAGCAGTTACGGCGGGGGGTTGGGAGATACGCAGTATTTT. This chain links TRBV6-5 with TRBJ2-3, with TRBD2 identical over 8 bases. J was trimmed by 5 bases and V by 2 bases; bases with no gene match: 6. The CDR3 covers 15 residues. Germline lookup yields CDR1 MNHEY and CDR2 SVGAGI.

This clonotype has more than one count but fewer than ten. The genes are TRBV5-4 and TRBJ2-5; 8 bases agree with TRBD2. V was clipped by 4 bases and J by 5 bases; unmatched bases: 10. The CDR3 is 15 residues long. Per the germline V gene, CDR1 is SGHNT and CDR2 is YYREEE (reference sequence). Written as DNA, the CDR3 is TGTGCCAGCAGCACGGAGCGGGGGCCCTCGGAGACCCAGTACTTC. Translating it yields CASSTERGPSETQYF.

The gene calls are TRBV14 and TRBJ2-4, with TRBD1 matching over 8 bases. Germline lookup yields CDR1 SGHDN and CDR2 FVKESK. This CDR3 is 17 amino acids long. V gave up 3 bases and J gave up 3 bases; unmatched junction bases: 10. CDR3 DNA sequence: TGTGCCAGCAGCCATCGTCAGGACAGGGTTGACAAAAACATTCAGTACTTC. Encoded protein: CASSHRQDRVDKNIQYF.

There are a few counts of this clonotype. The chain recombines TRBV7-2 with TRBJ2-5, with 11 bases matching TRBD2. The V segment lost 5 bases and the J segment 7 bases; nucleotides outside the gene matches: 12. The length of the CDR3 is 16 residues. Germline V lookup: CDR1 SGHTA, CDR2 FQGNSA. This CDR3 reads CASSPRLAGNSGTQYF. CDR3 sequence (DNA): TGTGCCAGCAGCCCACGACTAGCGGGGAACTCGGGGACCCAGTACTTC.

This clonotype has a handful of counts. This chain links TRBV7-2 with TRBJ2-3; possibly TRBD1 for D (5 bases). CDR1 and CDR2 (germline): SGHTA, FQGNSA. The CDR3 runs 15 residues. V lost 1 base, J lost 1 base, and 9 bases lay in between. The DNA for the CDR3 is TGTGCCAGCAGCTTAGACAGGAGACGCACAGATACGCAGTATTTT. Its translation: CASSLDRRRTDTQYF.

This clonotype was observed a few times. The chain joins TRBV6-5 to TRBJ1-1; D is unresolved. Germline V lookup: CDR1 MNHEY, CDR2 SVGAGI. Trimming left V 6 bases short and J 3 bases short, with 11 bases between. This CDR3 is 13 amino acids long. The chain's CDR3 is CASSYGVDTEAFF. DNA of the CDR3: TGTGCCAGCAGCTACGGGGTTGACACTGAAGCTTTCTTT.

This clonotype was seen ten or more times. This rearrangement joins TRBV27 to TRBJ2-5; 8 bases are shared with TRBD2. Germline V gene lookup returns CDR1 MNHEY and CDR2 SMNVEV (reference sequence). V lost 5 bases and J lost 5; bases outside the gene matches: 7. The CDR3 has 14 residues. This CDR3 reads CASSHRVAGETQYF. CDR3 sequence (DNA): TGTGCCAGCAGTCATCGGGTAGCGGGGGAGACCCAGTACTTC.